This TCR beta chain derives from a study of blood T cell repertoires in COVID-19. Study details: Whether acute or convalescent, the COVID-19 samples came from the United States, Italy and Spain.

The method was immunoSEQ multiplex PCR; TCRdb's version includes in-frame clones alone and lacks a portion of them. This table has 400,000 to 450,000 clones, approximately 90% appearing once. Symptom resolution, clearance, or two negative PCRs marked the recovered donors of Cohort 3. Per the germline V gene, CDR1 is LNHDA and CDR2 is SQIVND (reference sequence). The CDR3 length is 15 residues. Trimming took 6 bases from V and 3 from J; bases not matched to a gene: 5. This clone was seen only once. The sequence was obtained from a man aged 30-40 years who had recovered from COVID-19. The sequenced sample consisted of PBMCs or T cells enriched from blood (not recorded which). The chain joins TRBV19 to TRBJ1-6; 7 bases are shared with TRBD1. Here the CDR3 reads CASSSGQIYNSPLHF. In DNA form, the CDR3 reads TGTGCCAGTAGCTCGGGACAGATCTATAATTCACCCCTCCACTTT.